This T cell receptor beta chain is from a study of OX40 agonist ivuxolimab in advanced cancers. Regarding the complete study: Ivuxolimab was a fully human IgG2 agonistic monoclonal antibody targeting the costimulatory receptor OX40 (CD134). Partial responses were achieved by three dose-escalation patients, of whom one had hepatocellular carcinoma and two had cutaneous melanoma. The paper describes the monotherapy dose-escalation part (N ≈ 51 patients) of the phase I trial of ivuxolimab. The point of sequencing TCRbeta in the periphery was to test whether ivuxolimab changed TCR sequence diversity and drove clonal T-cell expansion. The dose-escalation cohort was about 83% male with a mean age of approximately 60 years, ranging from roughly 23 to 90. Intravenous ivuxolimab was administered to patients every 2 weeks at six dose levels: 0.01, 0.1, 0.3, 1.5, 3 and 10 mg/kg. Patients were allowed to have had prior anti-PD-1, anti-PD-L1 or anti-CTLA-4 therapy, and roughly 40% of the dose-escalation patients had previously received checkpoint inhibitors. Of the 50 to 55 patients in dose escalation, about 20 had hepatocellular carcinoma, approximately 15 had melanoma, 9 had renal cell carcinoma and 9 had head and neck cancer. What the work shows at the level of the full study, not this receptor alone: Low levels of normalized T-cell clonal expansion were also seen in some patients who did not respond. Partial responders in the 0.1-3.0 mg/kg groups had among the lowest normalized peripheral clonal expansion, especially among CD8+ T cells. The antigen specificity of the clonally expanded peripheral T cells was not determined. After ivuxolimab, expanded clones were on average more numerous among CD8+ T cells than among CD4+ T cells. At doses of 0.1 to 3.0 mg/kg, clonal expansion of both CD4+ and CD8+ blood T cells was observed from baseline to week 6.

For sequencing of the TCRbeta CDR3 region, genomic DNA was extracted from the sorted cells. TCRbeta CDR3 regions were sequenced using the immunoSEQ Assay. Here the immuneACCESS table is served through TCRdb, limited to in-frame sequences with V and J called. Missing clones are a known gap in these copies; in checked studies unresolved V genes cover under half, and the rest lacks a known reason. In all, the sample holds almost 70,000 clones, and approximately 90% of those were seen once. The leading ten clones occupy 0.25% to 0.35% of the sample. Remarks on this clone: This receptor's antigen is unknown. The input lacks base qualities; no much larger clone sits a single base away.

The germline V gene (reference sequence) gives CDR1 as SGHNT and CDR2 as YYREEE. The CDR3 sequence holds 18 residues, the cysteine and phenylalanine included. Just the 54-base CDR3 DNA is kept, in frame starting at base 1. V loses 7 bases at its end and J loses 4 bases; junction bases beyond the gene matches: 20. The trial excluded patients who had a history of autoimmune disease or were on systemic immunosuppression. In every dose cohort, peripheral blood was drawn for TCR sequencing at baseline, cycle 4 day 1, and cycle 7 day 1. Samples came from an open-label, multicenter, first-in-human phase I dose-escalation trial of ivuxolimab. Adults with locally advanced or metastatic melanoma, renal cell, hepatocellular, or head and neck squamous cell carcinoma were enrolled in the trial. CD4+ and CD8+ T cells were sorted separately from peripheral blood before TCR sequencing.

The receptor was derived from an adult with an advanced solid tumor such as melanoma, head and neck, liver or kidney cancer. The chain is encoded by TRBV5-4 joined to TRBJ2-1, with TRBD1 identical over 7 junction bases. The sequenced sample was CD4+ or CD8+ T cells sorted from blood, obtained in a trial of the OX40 agonist ivuxolimab. In nucleotides, the sequence is TGTGCCAGCCGGGACCGACAGGGAGCCACTATCGAGTACAATGAGCAGTTCTTC. This is translated as CASRDRQGATIEYNEQFF. Joined to the reference TRBV5-4 and TRBJ2-1 proteins, this CDR3 gives the full variable domain: ETGVTQSPTHLIKTRGQQVTLRCSSQSGHNTVSWYQQALGQGPQFIFQYYREEENGRGNFPPRFSGLQFPNYSSELNVNALELDDSALYLCASRDRQGATIEYNEQFFGPGTRLTVL.